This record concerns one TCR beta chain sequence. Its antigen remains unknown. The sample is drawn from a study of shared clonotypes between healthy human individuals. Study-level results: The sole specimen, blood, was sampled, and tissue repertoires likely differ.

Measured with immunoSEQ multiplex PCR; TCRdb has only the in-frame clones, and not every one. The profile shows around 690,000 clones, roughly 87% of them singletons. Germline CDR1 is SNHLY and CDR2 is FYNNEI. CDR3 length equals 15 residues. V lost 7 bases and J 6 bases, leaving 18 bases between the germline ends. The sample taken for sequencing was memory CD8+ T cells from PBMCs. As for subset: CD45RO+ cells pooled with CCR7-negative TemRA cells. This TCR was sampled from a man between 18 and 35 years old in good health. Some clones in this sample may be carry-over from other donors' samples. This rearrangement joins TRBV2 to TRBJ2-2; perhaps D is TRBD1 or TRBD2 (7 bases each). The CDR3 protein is CASTGGQNHPGELFF. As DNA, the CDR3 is TGTGCCAGCACGGGGGGACAGAACCACCCCGGGGAGCTGTTTTTT.